These 22 T cell receptor beta chains were all obtained from the same sample, sequenced in a study of cytomegalovirus exposure and HLA in healthy donors. Profiling relied on immunoSEQ multiplex PCR, and the TCRdb table lists in-frame clones only, not all of them. The sample lists 150,000 to 180,000 clones; just over 85% were seen once. The specimen was PBMCs. Source of these receptors: a human donor in good health.

CDR3 DNA: TGTGCCAGCAGCTCGACGGAGGTCAGGGGTCAGCCCCAGCATTTT. Translating it yields CASSSTEVRGQPQHF. V and J are TRBV7-8 and TRBJ1-5, with D possibly being TRBD1 (6 bases). The CDR3 extends over 15 amino acids. CDR1 and CDR2 (germline): SGHVS, FQNEAQ. V was clipped by 4 bases and J by 6 bases, with 16 bases between them.

This clone appeared a single time. V usage is TRBV3-2 and J usage is TRBJ1-2. TRBV3-2 is marked as a pseudogene. There are 9 residues in the CDR3. The CDR3, as DNA: TGTGCCACCCCTTATGGCTACACCTTC. This gives the protein CATPYGYTF.

The chain links TRBV19 to TRBJ2-7, with 8 positions matching TRBD1. The V segment lost 4 bases and the J segment 2 bases; nucleotides outside the gene matches: 4. Germline V gives CDR1 LNHDA, CDR2 SQIVND (reference sequence). CDR3 length: 14 amino acids. In DNA, the CDR3 is TGTGCCAGTAGTACGGGACAGGAGCCCTACGAGCAGTACTTC. This sequence encodes CASSTGQEPYEQYF.

The rearrangement links TRBV6-5 to TRBJ2-7, with D hard to call. The V gene lost 0 bases and the J gene lost 2 bases, with 5 bases spanning the gap. CDR3 length: 13 residues. Germline-derived CDR1 and CDR2 are MNHEY and SVGAGI. The CDR3 DNA is TGTGCCAGCAGTTACTCGCCAGCCTACGAGCAGTACTTC. It codes for CASSYSPAYEQYF.

This chain links TRBV29-1 with TRBJ2-7, with a possible D match to TRBD1 (6 bases). The CDR3 sequence is 14 residues long. V lost 4 bases, J lost 0 bases, and 13 bases lay in between. In germline, CDR1 is SQVTM, CDR2 ANQGSEA. CDR3 sequence reads: CSVVRDTSSYEQYF. CDR3 sequence (DNA): TGCAGCGTTGTGAGGGACACAAGCTCCTACGAGCAGTACTTC.

The gene calls are TRBV2 and TRBJ2-2, with TRBD2 as a possible D gene (5 bases). The CDR3 totals 15 residues. The V and J ends lost 7 bases and 4 bases respectively, with 16 bases between them. Germline CDR1 and CDR2: SNHLY and FYNNEI. The CDR3 reads CASTPELGGTGELFF. CDR3 in DNA: TGTGCCAGCACCCCCGAGTTAGGAGGCACCGGGGAGCTGTTTTTT.

This chain joins TRBV28 and TRBJ1-1, with 7 bases aligning to TRBD1. The germline gives CDR1 MDHEN, CDR2 SYDVKM. There are 14 residues in the CDR3. With V trimmed by 5 bases and J by 0 bases, 3 bases remained unmatched. CDR3: CASSAGTVNTEAFF. CDR3 DNA: TGTGCCAGCAGTGCAGGGACAGTGAACACTGAAGCTTTCTTT.

The V gene is TRBV18, the J gene TRBJ2-5, with D possibly matching TRBD2 (6 bases). The CDR3 sequence is 15 residues long. The V gene lost 2 bases and the J gene lost 4 bases, with 14 bases spanning the gap. CDR1 is KGHSH, CDR2 LQKENI, per germline. The chain's CDR3 is CASSPLPAGGETQYF. CDR3 nucleotide sequence: TGTGCCAGCTCACCATTACCCGCCGGGGGAGAGACCCAGTACTTC.

The rearrangement joins TRBV6-1 to TRBJ2-3, with a weak D call TRBD2 (5 bases). Trimming stripped 2 bases from V and 0 bases from J, with 12 bases between. CDR3 length: 16 amino acids. Germline V gene data show CDR1 as MNHNS and CDR2 as SASEGT. The CDR3 reads CASSELRERSTDTQYF. The CDR3 DNA reads TGTGCCAGCAGTGAATTACGGGAAAGAAGCACAGATACGCAGTATTTT.

The genes are TRBV6-5 and TRBJ2-1; 7 bases line up with TRBD1. The CDR3 consists of 15 residues. J gave up 0 bases and V 5 bases, and 4 bases lay outside the gene matches. Germline CDR1 MNHEY, CDR2 SVGAGI. The CDR3 region has the DNA TGTGCCAGCAGTAGGACAGGAGTCTCCTACAATGAGCAGTTCTTC. Translating it yields CASSRTGVSYNEQFF.

V gene TRBV6-1 combines with J gene TRBJ1-2; 8 nucleotides align to TRBD1. Unmatched junction bases numbered 4, after V lost 0 bases and J lost 4 bases. Germline-derived CDR1 and CDR2 are MNHNS and SASEGT. The CDR3 runs 15 residues. DNA for the CDR3: TGTGCCAGCAGTGAAGCTACAGGGGGGCTCTATGGCTACACCTTC. As protein: CASSEATGGLYGYTF.

The table lists this clone with a count of one. The chain uses TRBV28 and TRBJ2-5; 7 nucleotides agree with TRBD2. After removal of 6 bases from V and 2 bases from J, the junction contained 21 bases not matched to a gene. The CDR3 totals 19 residues. CDR1 is MDHEN and CDR2 is SYDVKM in the germline V gene. For the CDR3, the DNA is TGTGCCAGCAGCCCCGGGGGGAGCGGGACCTTTATTCCACAAGAGACCCAGTACTTC. Protein sequence: CASSPGGSGTFIPQETQYF.

This clone was counted a single time. The V gene is TRBV5-6, the J gene TRBJ1-1; 12 bases map to TRBD1. CDR3 length equals 17 residues. With V trimmed by 4 bases and J by 1 base, 8 bases remained unmatched. Germline CDR1 SGHDT, CDR2 YYEEEE. The DNA of the CDR3 is TGTGCCAGCAGCGAAGGGACAGGGGGCGATTGGAACACTGAAGCTTTCTTT. Protein product: CASSEGTGGDWNTEAFF.

This chain links TRBV28 with TRBJ2-1, with TRBD2 matching 7 bases. The CDR3 sequence is 16 residues long. The V and J ends lost 2 bases and 8 bases, in that order; junction bases with no gene match: 12. CDR1 is MDHEN, CDR2 SYDVKM, per germline. The CDR3 nucleotides are TGTGCCAGCAGTTTAATTGGGCGGGAGAAGGTCCATGAGCAGTTCTTC. The encoded protein is CASSLIGREKVHEQFF.

This chain joins TRBV9 and TRBJ1-2, with TRBD1 as a possible D gene (5 bases). Trimming took off 0 bases at V and 3 bases at J, with 12 bases between the two ends. This CDR3 contains 15 residues. Per the germline V gene, CDR1 is SGDLS and CDR2 is YYNGEE. The chain's CDR3 is CASSVEPGRDYGYTF. CDR3 bases: TGTGCCAGCAGCGTAGAGCCAGGGCGCGACTATGGCTACACCTTC.

This rearrangement joins TRBV6-5 to TRBJ2-3; D is perhaps TRBD1 (5 bases). From germline, CDR1 is MNHEY and CDR2 SVGAGI. Deletions cut 5 bases from V and 7 bases from J, with 16 bases between. CDR3 length: 14 residues. CDR3 sequence reads: CASSTLSTAHTQYF. CDR3 in DNA: TGTGCCAGCAGTACGCTTTCGACAGCCCATACGCAGTATTTT.

This clone was counted once. The genes are TRBV6-1 and TRBJ2-2; D not resolved. The germline V and J ends were trimmed by 2 bases and 5 bases, with 12 bases remaining between them. The CDR3 contains 15 residues. CDR1 is MNHNS and CDR2 is SASEGT in the germline V gene. The CDR3: CASSELDYGTGELFF. CDR3 bases: TGTGCCAGCAGTGAATTAGATTACGGGACCGGGGAGCTGTTTTTT.

The chain combines TRBV11-2 with TRBJ2-5; D call uncertain. The V gene's germline CDR1 is SGHAT and CDR2 FQNNGV. The CDR3 is 14 residues long. The V and J ends lost 0 bases and 5 bases respectively, with 10 bases between them. CDR3 protein: CASSLDRLAETQYF. The CDR3 bases are TGTGCCAGCAGCTTAGACAGGCTCGCGGAGACCCAGTACTTC.

The V and J genes are TRBV28 and TRBJ2-1; a weak D match, TRBD2 (6 bases). Trimming pared 3 bases from V and 2 bases from J, leaving 17 bases between. Germline-derived CDR1 and CDR2 are MDHEN and SYDVKM. This CDR3 spans 17 amino acids. The CDR3 sequence is CASSFSLIGSTYNEQFF. The CDR3 DNA follows: TGTGCCAGCAGTTTTTCGCTGATCGGGAGTACCTACAATGAGCAGTTCTTC.

V gene TRBV20-1 combines with J gene TRBJ1-2; D is uncertain. The CDR3 contains 8 residues. The germline V and J ends were trimmed by 6 bases and 9 bases, with 5 bases remaining between them. Per germline, CDR1 DFQATT and CDR2 SNEGSKA (reference sequence). CDR3 residues: CSAESYTF. The CDR3 region has the DNA TGCAGTGCCGAGAGCTACACCTTC.

A single count supports this clone. The rearrangement uses TRBV5-6 and TRBJ2-1; TRBD1 aligns across 8 bases. The CDR3 has 13 residues. V gave up 4 bases and J gave up 7 bases; unmatched junction bases: 4. The germline V gene encodes CDR1 SGHDT and CDR2 YYEEEE. As DNA, the CDR3 is TGTGCCAGCAGCCACGGGACAGGAAATGAGCAGTTCTTC. Translating it yields CASSHGTGNEQFF. Filled out from reference TRBV5-6 and TRBJ2-1, the complete variable domain reads DAGVTQSPTHLIKTRGQQVTLRCSPKSGHDTVSWYQQALGQGPQFIFQYYEEEERQRGNFPDRFSGHQFPNYSSELNVNALLLGDSALYLCASSHGTGNEQFFGPGTRLTVL.

V gene TRBV27 combines with J gene TRBJ2-1, with 7 positions matching TRBD2. CDR3 length: 14 amino acids. Per germline, CDR1 MNHEY and CDR2 SMNVEV (reference sequence). The V segment lost 4 bases and the J segment 4 bases; nucleotides outside the gene matches: 4. The CDR3 DNA reads TGTGCCAGCAGTTGGGCTAGCGGTTACAATGAGCAGTTCTTC. Residues: CASSWASGYNEQFF.